This TCR beta chain was retrieved from a study of T-cell memory formation after mild COVID-19. Findings of the study overall: Clones shrinking between day 15 and 85 showed a balanced CD4/CD8 split, and those that grew later tilted toward CD4+.

V lost 0 bases and J lost 3, with 9 bases in between. Per the germline V gene, CDR1 is SGHRS and CDR2 is YFSETQ. The CDR3 has 14 amino acids. To note about this clonotype: Its target is unknown.

In TCRdb, the 5' RACE reads were re-called with MiXCR into one record per CDR3 protein. The sample has hundreds of thousands of distinct CDR3 sequences; over 15% are singletons. The clonotype was recovered from an adult woman who had mild COVID-19 (a few samples of this study predate the infection). Cell type and time point are not known. Sequencing was performed on PBMCs or a T cell subset sorted from them (not recorded which). The chain uses TRBV5-1 and TRBJ2-5, with D unclear. Here the CDR3 DNA reads TGCGCCAGCAGCTTGGATACTACCGAAGAGACCCAGTACTTC. It specifies CASSLDTTEETQYF.